The 10 T cell receptor beta chains listed next were all sequenced from one sample in a study of T cells in Graves' hyperthyroidism and ophthalmopathy. Researchers amplified the TCR beta CDR3 regions from RNA transcripts. The primer set for the first-round RT-PCR of the TCR CDR3 was HTBI. MiXCR, run by TCRdb on the multiplex PCR reads, gives a single entry per CDR3 protein. The data contain under 650,000 distinct CDR3 sequences, around 16% of them seen just once; the ten biggest clones take up less than 4.5%. Material for sequencing was blood. The receptors here all came from a woman in her twenties or thirties with Graves' hyperthyroidism.

This clonotype occurred a few times. The chain joins TRBV5-4 to TRBJ2-5, with TRBD1 as a possible D gene (5 bases). Germline V gene data show CDR1 as SGHNT and CDR2 as YYREEE (reference sequence). The CDR3 has 12 amino acids. Trimming removed 0 bases from V and 9 bases from J, with 9 bases in between. CDR3 DNA: TGTGCCAGCAGCTTGGAGTCAGGGTCCCAGTACTTC. This sequence encodes CASSLESGSQYF. Full variable domain (outside the CDR3, taken from reference TRBV5-4 and TRBJ2-5): ETGVTQSPTHLIKTRGQQVTLRCSSQSGHNTVSWYQQALGQGPQFIFQYYREEENGRGNFPPRFSGLQFPNYSSELNVNALELDDSALYLCASSLESGSQYFGPGTRLLVL.

Many counts were recorded for this clonotype. This rearrangement joins TRBV3-1 to TRBJ2-2; possible D gene TRBD2, 6 bases. V was pared by 0 bases and J by 8 bases, with 13 bases between. The CDR3 has 15 amino acids. CDR1 is LGHDT, CDR2 YNNKEL, per germline (reference sequence). CDR3 in DNA: TGTGCCAGCAGCCAAGAGGGCGGGAATTTGGGGGAGCTGTTTTTT. Protein: CASSQEGGNLGELFF.

This clonotype was counted at least ten times. The gene calls are TRBV12-3 or TRBV12-4 and TRBJ2-1; no firm D call. V lost 6 bases and J 3 bases, leaving 9 bases between the germline ends. The CDR3 runs 13 residues. The CDR3 protein is CASRSADYNEQFF. The CDR3 DNA sequence: TGTGCCAGCAGATCGGCCGACTACAATGAGCAGTTCTTC.

Details on this clonotype: A much bigger clone sits one base away, suggesting this may be a read error. The chain employs TRBV7-2 and TRBJ2-1; maybe TRBD2 (5 bases). The CDR3 totals 12 residues. The germline gives CDR1 SGHTA, CDR2 FQGNSA. CDR3 sequence reads: CAGSWESGEQFF. The CDR3, as DNA: TGTGCCGGCAGCTGGGAGTCCGGTGAGCAGTTCTTC.

V is TRBV30 and J is TRBJ2-5, with a weak D call TRBD2 (6 bases). Germline values: CDR1 GTSNPN, CDR2 SVGIG (reference sequence). V was trimmed by 0 bases and J by 1 base, leaving 6 bases between them. The CDR3 has 13 amino acids. CDR3 protein: CAWSVGGQETQYF. In DNA form, the CDR3 reads TGTGCCTGGAGTGTGGGGGGCCAAGAGACCCAGTACTTC.

This clonotype was detected a few times. The chain carries TRBV30 and TRBJ2-5; perhaps TRBD1 as D (6 bases). The CDR3 covers 14 residues. Trimming removed 6 bases from V and 4 bases from J, with 18 bases in between. The germline CDR1 and CDR2 sequences are GTSNPN and SVGIG (reference sequence). CDR3 DNA sequence: TGTGCCTGCCTCCAGGGGTCATCTGCAGAGACCCAGTACTTC. Translating gives CACLQGSSAETQYF.

This rearrangement joins TRBV5-6 to TRBJ1-2; 11 positions agree with TRBD1. Trimming took 6 bases from V and 7 from J; bases not matched to a gene: 5. Germline V gene lookup returns CDR1 SGHDT and CDR2 YYEEEE. The CDR3 is 13 amino acids. The CDR3, as DNA: TGTGCCAGCACCTGGGGGACAGGGGGTGGCTACACCTTC. Protein: CASTWGTGGGYTF. Variable domain in full (rest from reference TRBV5-6 and TRBJ1-2): DAGVTQSPTHLIKTRGQQVTLRCSPKSGHDTVSWYQQALGQGPQFIFQYYEEEERQRGNFPDRFSGHQFPNYSSELNVNALLLGDSALYLCASTWGTGGGYTFGSGTRLTVV.

A few counts support this clonotype. The chain carries TRBV13 and TRBJ2-1, with 11 bases aligning to TRBD2. The CDR3 length is 15 residues. From germline, CDR1 is PRHDT and CDR2 FYEKMQ (reference sequence). V gave up 2 bases and J gave up 9 bases; unmatched junction bases: 6. CDR3 sequence reads: CASSLRLAGLGEQFF. DNA for the CDR3: TGTGCCAGCAGCTTAAGACTAGCGGGATTAGGTGAGCAGTTCTTC.

The chain recombines TRBV7-2 with TRBJ2-1, with TRBD2 identical over 9 bases. Per germline, CDR1 SGHTA and CDR2 FQGNSA. After removal of 5 bases from V and 1 base from J, the junction contained 9 bases not matched to a gene. This CDR3 is built from 17 residues. The CDR3: CASSGGVAGESYNEQFF. DNA for the CDR3: TGTGCCAGCAGCGGGGGGGTAGCGGGAGAGTCCTACAATGAGCAGTTCTTC.

This clonotype was recorded many times. The chain couples TRBV30 to TRBJ1-4; no reliable D call. V was pared by 4 bases and J by 4 bases, with 10 bases between. The CDR3 runs to 13 residues. Germline loops: CDR1 GTSNPN, CDR2 SVGIG (reference sequence). The CDR3 reads CAWTMWGNEKLFF. The CDR3 DNA follows: TGTGCCTGGACGATGTGGGGTAATGAAAAACTGTTTTTT.